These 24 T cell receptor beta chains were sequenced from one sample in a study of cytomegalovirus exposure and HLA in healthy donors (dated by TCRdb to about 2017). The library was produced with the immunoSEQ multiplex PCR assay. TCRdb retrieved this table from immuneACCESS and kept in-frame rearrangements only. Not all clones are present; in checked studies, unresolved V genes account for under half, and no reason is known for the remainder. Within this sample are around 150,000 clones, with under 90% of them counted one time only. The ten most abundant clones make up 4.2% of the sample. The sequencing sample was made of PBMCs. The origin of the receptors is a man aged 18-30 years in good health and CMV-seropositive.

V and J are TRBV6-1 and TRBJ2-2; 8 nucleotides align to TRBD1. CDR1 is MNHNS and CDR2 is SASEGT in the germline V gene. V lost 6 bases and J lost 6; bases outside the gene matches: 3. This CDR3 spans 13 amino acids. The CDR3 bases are TGTGCCAGCAGAAGACAGGGGTCCGGGGAGCTGTTTTTT. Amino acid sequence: CASRRQGSGELFF.

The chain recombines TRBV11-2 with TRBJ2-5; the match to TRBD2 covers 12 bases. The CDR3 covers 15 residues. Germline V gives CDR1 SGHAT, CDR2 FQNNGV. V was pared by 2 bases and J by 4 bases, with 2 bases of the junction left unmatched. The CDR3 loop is CASSLLAGGPETQYF. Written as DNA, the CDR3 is TGTGCCAGCAGCTTACTAGCGGGAGGGCCAGAGACCCAGTACTTC. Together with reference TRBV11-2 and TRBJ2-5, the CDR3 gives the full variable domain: EAGVAQSPRYKIIEKRQSVAFWCNPISGHATLYWYQQILGQGPKLLIQFQNNGVVDDSQLPKDRFSAERLKGVDSTLKIQPAKLEDSAVYLCASSLLAGGPETQYFGPGTRLLVL.

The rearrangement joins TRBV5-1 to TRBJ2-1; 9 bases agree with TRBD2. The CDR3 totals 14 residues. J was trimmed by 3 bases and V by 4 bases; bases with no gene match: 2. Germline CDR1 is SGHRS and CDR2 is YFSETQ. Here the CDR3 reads CASSHSGGYNEQFF. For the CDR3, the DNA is TGCGCCAGCAGCCATAGCGGGGGCTACAATGAGCAGTTCTTC.

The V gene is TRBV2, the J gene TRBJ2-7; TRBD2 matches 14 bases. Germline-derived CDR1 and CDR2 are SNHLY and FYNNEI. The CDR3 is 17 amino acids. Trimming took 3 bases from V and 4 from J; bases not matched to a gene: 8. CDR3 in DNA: TGTGCCAGCAGTGAGTGGTTCAGGACTAGCGGGAGGTACGAGCAGTACTTC. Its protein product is CASSEWFRTSGRYEQYF.

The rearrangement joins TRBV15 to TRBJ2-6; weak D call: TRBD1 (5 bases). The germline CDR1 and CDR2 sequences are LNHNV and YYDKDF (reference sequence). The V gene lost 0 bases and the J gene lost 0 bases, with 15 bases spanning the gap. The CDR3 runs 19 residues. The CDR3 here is CATSRDPLGDFSGANVLTF. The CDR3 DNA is TGTGCCACCAGCAGAGATCCCTTAGGGGATTTCTCTGGGGCCAACGTCCTGACTTTC.

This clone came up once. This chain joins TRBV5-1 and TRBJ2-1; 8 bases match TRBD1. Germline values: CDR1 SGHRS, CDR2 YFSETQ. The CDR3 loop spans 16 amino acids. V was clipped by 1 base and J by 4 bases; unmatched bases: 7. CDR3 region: CASSLSPGTGYNEQFF. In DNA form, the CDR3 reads TGCGCCAGCAGCTTGTCCCCCGGGACAGGTTACAATGAGCAGTTCTTC.

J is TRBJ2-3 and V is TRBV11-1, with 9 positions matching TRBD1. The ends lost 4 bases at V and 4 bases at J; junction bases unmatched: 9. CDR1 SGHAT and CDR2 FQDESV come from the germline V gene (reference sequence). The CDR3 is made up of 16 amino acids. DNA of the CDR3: TGTGCCAGCAGCTCTACCCCTGACAGGGGGGCAGATACGCAGTATTTT. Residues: CASSSTPDRGADTQYF.

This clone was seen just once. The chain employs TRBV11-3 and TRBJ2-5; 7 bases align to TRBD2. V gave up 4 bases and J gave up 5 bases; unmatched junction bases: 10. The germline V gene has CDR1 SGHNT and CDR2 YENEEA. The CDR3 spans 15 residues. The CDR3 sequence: CASSSWDYLGETQYF. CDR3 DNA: TGTGCCAGCAGCTCATGGGACTACCTGGGGGAGACCCAGTACTTC.

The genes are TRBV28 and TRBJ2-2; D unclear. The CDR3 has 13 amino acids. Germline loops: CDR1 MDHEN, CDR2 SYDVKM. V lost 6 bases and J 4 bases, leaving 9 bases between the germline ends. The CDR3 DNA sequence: TGTGCCAGCAGCGCCCGGAGCACCGGGGAGCTGTTTTTT. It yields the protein CASSARSTGELFF.

CDR3 residues: CASSKPLAAYTKNIQYF. CDR3 sequence (DNA): TGTGCCAGTAGTAAACCACTAGCGGCCTATACCAAAAACATTCAGTACTTC. The chain uses TRBV19 and TRBJ2-4, with 8 bases identical to TRBD2. J lost 2 bases, V lost 4 bases, and 10 bases had no gene match. The CDR3 covers 17 residues. Germline assignment: CDR1 LNHDA and CDR2 SQIVND (reference sequence).

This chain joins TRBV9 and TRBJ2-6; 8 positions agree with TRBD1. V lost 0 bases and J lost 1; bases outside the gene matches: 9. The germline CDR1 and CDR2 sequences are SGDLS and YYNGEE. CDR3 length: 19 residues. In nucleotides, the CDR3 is TGTGCCAGCAGCGTAGCTCAGGGGGCCTTTCTATCTGGGGCCAACGTCCTGACTTTC. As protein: CASSVAQGAFLSGANVLTF.

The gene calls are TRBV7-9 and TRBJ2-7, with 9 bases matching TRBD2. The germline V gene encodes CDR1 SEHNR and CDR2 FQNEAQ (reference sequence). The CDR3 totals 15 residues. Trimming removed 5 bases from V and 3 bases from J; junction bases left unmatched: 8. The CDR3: CASSDPLAGSYEQYF. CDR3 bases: TGTGCCAGCAGCGACCCTCTAGCGGGAAGCTACGAGCAGTACTTC.

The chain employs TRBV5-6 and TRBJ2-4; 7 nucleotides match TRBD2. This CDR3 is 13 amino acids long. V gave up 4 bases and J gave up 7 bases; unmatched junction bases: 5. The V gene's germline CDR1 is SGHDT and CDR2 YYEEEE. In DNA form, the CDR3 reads TGTGCCAGCAGCCCCGGACTAGAGAACATTCAGTACTTC. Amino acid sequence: CASSPGLENIQYF.

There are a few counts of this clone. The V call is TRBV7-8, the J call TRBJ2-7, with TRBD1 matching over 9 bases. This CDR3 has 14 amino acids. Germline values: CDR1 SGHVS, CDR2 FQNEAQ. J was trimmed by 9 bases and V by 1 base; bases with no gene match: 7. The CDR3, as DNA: TGTGCCAGCAGCTTAGACAGGGGGCCCGCCGCGCAGTACTTC. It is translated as CASSLDRGPAAQYF. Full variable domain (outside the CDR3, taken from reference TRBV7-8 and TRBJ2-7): GAGVSQSPRYKVAKRGQDVALRCDPISGHVSLFWYQQALGQGPEFLTYFQNEAQLDKSGLPSDRFFAERPEGSVSTLKIQRTQQEDSAVYLCASSLDRGPAAQYFGPGTRLTVT.

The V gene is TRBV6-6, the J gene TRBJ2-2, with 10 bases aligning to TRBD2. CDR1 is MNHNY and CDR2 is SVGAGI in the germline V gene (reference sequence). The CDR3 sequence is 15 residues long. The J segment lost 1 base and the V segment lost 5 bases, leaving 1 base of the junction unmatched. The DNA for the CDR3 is TGTGCCAGCAGTCCTAGCGGGGGGAACACCGGGGAGCTGTTTTTT. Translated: CASSPSGGNTGELFF.

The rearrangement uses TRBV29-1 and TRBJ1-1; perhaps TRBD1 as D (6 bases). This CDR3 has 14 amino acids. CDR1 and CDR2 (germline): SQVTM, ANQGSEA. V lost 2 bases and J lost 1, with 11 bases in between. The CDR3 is CSVERRQANTEAFF. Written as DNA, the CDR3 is TGCAGCGTTGAACGCAGACAGGCGAACACTGAAGCTTTCTTT. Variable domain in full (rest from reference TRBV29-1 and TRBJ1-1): SAVISQKPSRDICQRGTSLTIQCQVDSQVTMMFWYRQQPGQSLTLIATANQGSEATYESGFVIDKFPISRPNLTFSTLTVSNMSPEDSSIYLCSVERRQANTEAFFGQGTRLTVV.

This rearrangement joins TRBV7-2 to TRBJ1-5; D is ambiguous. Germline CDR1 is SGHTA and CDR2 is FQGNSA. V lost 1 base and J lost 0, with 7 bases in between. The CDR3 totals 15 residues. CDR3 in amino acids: CASSLVANSNQPQHF. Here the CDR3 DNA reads TGTGCCAGCAGCTTAGTCGCGAATAGCAATCAGCCCCAGCATTTT.

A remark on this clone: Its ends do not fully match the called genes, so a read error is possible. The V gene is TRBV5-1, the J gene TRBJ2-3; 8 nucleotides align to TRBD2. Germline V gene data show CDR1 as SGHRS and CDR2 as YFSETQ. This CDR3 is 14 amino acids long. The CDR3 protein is CASSDRWTSNTQYF. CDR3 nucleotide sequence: TGCGCCAGCAGCGACCGATGGACTAGCAATACGCAGTACTTT.

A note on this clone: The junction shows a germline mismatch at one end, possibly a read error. The CDR3 bases are TGTGCCAGCAGTTACGAGCTGAACGCTGAAGCTTTCTTT. Protein sequence: CASSYELNAEAFF. The chain recombines TRBV27 with TRBJ1-1; D is undetermined. Germline CDR1 is MNHEY and CDR2 is SMNVEV (reference sequence). The CDR3 consists of 13 residues.

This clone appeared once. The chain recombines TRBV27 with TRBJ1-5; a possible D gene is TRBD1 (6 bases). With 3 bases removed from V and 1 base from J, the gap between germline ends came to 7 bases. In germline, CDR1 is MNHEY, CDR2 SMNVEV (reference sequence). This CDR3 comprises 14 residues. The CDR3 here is CASSFQGSNQPQHF. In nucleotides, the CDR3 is TGTGCCAGCAGTTTCCAGGGGAGCAATCAGCCCCAGCATTTT.

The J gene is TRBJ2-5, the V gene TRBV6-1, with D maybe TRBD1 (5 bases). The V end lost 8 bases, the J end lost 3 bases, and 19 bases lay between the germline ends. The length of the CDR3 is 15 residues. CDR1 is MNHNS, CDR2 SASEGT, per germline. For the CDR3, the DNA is TGTGCCAGCTTACTTCTTGGGATAGGGGAAGAGACCCAGTACTTC. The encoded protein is CASLLLGIGEETQYF.

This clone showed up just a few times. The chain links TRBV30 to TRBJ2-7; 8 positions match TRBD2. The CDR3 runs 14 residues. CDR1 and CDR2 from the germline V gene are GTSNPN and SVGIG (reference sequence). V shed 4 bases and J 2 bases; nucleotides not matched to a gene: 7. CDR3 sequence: CAWKKTGLAYEQYF. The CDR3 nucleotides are TGTGCCTGGAAGAAGACGGGACTAGCCTACGAGCAGTACTTC.

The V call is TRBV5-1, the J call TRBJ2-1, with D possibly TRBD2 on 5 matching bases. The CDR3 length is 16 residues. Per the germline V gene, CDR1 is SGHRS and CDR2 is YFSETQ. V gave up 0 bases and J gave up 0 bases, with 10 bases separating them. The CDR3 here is CASSLAGDSSYNEQFF. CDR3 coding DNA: TGCGCCAGCAGCTTGGCCGGGGATAGCTCCTACAATGAGCAGTTCTTC.

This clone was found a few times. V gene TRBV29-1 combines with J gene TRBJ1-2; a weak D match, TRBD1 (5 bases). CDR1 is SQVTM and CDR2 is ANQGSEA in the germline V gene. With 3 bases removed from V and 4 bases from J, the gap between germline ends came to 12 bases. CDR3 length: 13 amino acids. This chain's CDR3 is CSVDWADIYGYTF. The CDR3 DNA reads TGCAGCGTTGATTGGGCGGACATCTATGGCTACACCTTC.